The 21 T cell receptor beta chains given below trace back to one sample, sequenced in a study of follicular helper T cells after annual influenza vaccination (TCRdb year 2017). The sample's time point, from its label and the paper: 2014-2015 season, 7 days after vaccination. The library was obtained by the immunoSEQ multiplex PCR assay. TCRdb stores this immuneACCESS table with in-frame sequences only. Part of the clones is absent; in the studies checked, under half of the shortfall reflects unresolved V genes, and no reason is known for the rest. The sample profile shows thousands of clones; approximately 87% of them were found once. The ten largest clones capture about 2% of the sample. The sample in question was CXCR5+ CD38- circulating T follicular helper cells from blood, obtained 7 days after influenza vaccination. The sample's cell subset or site label, decoded: circulating Tfh, non-naive CD4+CXCR5+PD-1+ (ICOS+CD38+ or ICOS-CD38-). The receptor set was obtained from an adult who received the influenza vaccine.

V is TRBV7-3 and J is TRBJ2-6; D is possibly TRBD2 (6 bases). Germline CDR1 SGHTA, CDR2 FQGTGA. The CDR3 covers 15 residues. V was pared by 7 bases and J by 1 base, with 11 bases between. The CDR3 protein is CASNNGGSGANVLTF. The CDR3 region has the DNA TGTGCCAGCAACAATGGAGGGTCTGGGGCCAACGTCCTGACTTTC. Drawing the rest from reference TRBV7-3 and TRBJ2-6, the complete variable domain is GAGVSQTPSNKVTEKGKYVELRCDPISGHTALYWYRQSLGQGPEFLIYFQGTGAADDSGLPNDRFFAVRPEGSVSTLKIQRTERGDSAVYLCASNNGGSGANVLTFGAGSRLTVL.

The chain recombines TRBV5-1 with TRBJ2-2, with 7 bases that match TRBD2. This CDR3 has 14 amino acids. The V gene end was trimmed by 3 bases and the J gene end by 5 bases; junction bases not matched to a gene: 4. CDR1 and CDR2 from the germline V gene are SGHRS and YFSETQ. CDR3 residues: CASSWEGRTGELFF. As DNA, the CDR3 is TGCGCCAGCAGCTGGGAGGGGCGAACCGGGGAGCTGTTTTTT.

V usage is TRBV7-2 and J usage is TRBJ2-5, with 10 bases aligning to TRBD2. CDR1 and CDR2 (germline): SGHTA, FQGNSA. This CDR3 region has 16 residues. V lost 0 bases and J lost 2; bases outside the gene matches: 3. The chain's CDR3 is CASSLALAGGQETQYF. The CDR3 DNA reads TGTGCCAGCAGCTTAGCCTTAGCGGGGGGACAAGAGACCCAGTACTTC.

The J gene is TRBJ2-2, the V gene TRBV4-2; 13 bases are a match to TRBD2. The J segment lost 5 bases and the V segment lost 3 bases, leaving 0 bases of the junction unmatched. CDR3 length equals 15 residues. The germline gives CDR1 LGHNA, CDR2 YNFKEQ. The CDR3 DNA is TGTGCCAGCAGCCAGGGACTAGCGGGGACCGGGGAGCTGTTTTTT. It codes for CASSQGLAGTGELFF.

This rearrangement joins TRBV6-1 to TRBJ1-5; 8 positions agree with TRBD1. J lost 4 bases, V lost 7 bases, and 9 bases had no gene match. CDR1 and CDR2 from the germline V gene are MNHNS and SASEGT. The length of the CDR3 is 15 residues. The CDR3 is CASTPTGALNQPQHF. Written as DNA, the CDR3 is TGTGCCAGCACCCCGACAGGGGCGCTTAATCAGCCCCAGCATTTT.

As for this clone: Other DNA sequences of this sample code for an identical CDR3. V gene TRBV29-1 combines with J gene TRBJ2-5; a possible D gene is TRBD2 (6 bases). Germline-derived CDR1 and CDR2 are SQVTM and ANQGSEA. V was clipped by 1 base and J by 0 bases, with 15 bases between them. The CDR3 has 16 amino acids. CDR3 sequence (DNA): TGCAGCGTTGAAGTGGGGGGTGAGGGGTACCAAGAGACCCAGTACTTC. Translated, it gives CSVEVGGEGYQETQYF.

This sequence joins TRBV5-6 and TRBJ2-3; 7 bases align to TRBD2. The CDR3 length is 16 residues. After removal of 2 bases from V and 2 bases from J, the junction contained 8 bases not matched to a gene. In germline, CDR1 is SGHDT, CDR2 YYEEEE. CDR3 residues: CASSFGRSGATDTQYF. The CDR3 DNA follows: TGTGCCAGCAGCTTCGGGCGCAGCGGGGCCACAGATACGCAGTATTTT. Together with reference TRBV5-6 and TRBJ2-3, the CDR3 gives the full variable domain: DAGVTQSPTHLIKTRGQQVTLRCSPKSGHDTVSWYQQALGQGPQFIFQYYEEEERQRGNFPDRFSGHQFPNYSSELNVNALLLGDSALYLCASSFGRSGATDTQYFGPGTRLTVL.

This clone was detected a few times. The gene calls are TRBV2 and TRBJ1-4; D ambiguous. The V gene lost 4 bases and the J gene lost 5 bases, with 8 bases spanning the gap. The CDR3 sequence is 13 residues long. CDR1 and CDR2 (germline): SNHLY, FYNNEI. The CDR3 spells CASSGGKNEKLFF. The DNA for the CDR3 is TGTGCCAGCAGTGGGGGAAAGAATGAAAAACTGTTTTTT.

The V call is TRBV28, the J call TRBJ1-5; a weak D match, TRBD1 (5 bases). CDR1 and CDR2 from the germline V gene are MDHEN and SYDVKM. The ends were cut back, 10 bases at V and 1 base at J, with 11 bases in the middle. CDR3 length: 13 residues. The CDR3 is CATIRDSNQPQHF. The CDR3 nucleotides read TGTGCCACCATAAGGGACAGCAATCAGCCCCAGCATTTT.

The chain links TRBV7-8 to TRBJ2-5; D is possibly TRBD1 (5 bases). The V gene lost 3 bases and the J gene lost 3 bases, with 14 bases spanning the gap. Germline V gives CDR1 SGHVS, CDR2 FQNEAQ. This CDR3 is 15 amino acids long. The CDR3 DNA reads TGTGCCAGCAGCTTTAAGGGGCAGGGAAAAGAGACCCAGTACTTC. It specifies CASSFKGQGKETQYF.

The V gene is TRBV7-3, the J gene TRBJ2-3, with no clear D. Per the germline V gene, CDR1 is SGHTA and CDR2 is FQGTGA. This CDR3 has 12 amino acids. V lost 5 bases and J 6 bases, leaving 9 bases between the germline ends. This chain's CDR3 is CASSSDSDTQYF. Written as DNA, the CDR3 is TGTGCCAGCAGCAGCGACTCGGATACGCAGTATTTT.

In its sample, this clone was seen once. The genes are TRBV7-2 and TRBJ2-5, with 11 nucleotides matching TRBD2. The V and J ends lost 5 bases and 5 bases, in that order; junction bases with no gene match: 13. The CDR3 totals 17 residues. Germline CDR1 and CDR2: SGHTA and FQGNSA. CDR3 sequence reads: CASSTQATSGGRETQYF. The CDR3 DNA reads as TGTGCCAGCAGCACCCAGGCCACTAGCGGGGGAAGGGAGACCCAGTACTTC.

J is TRBJ2-5 and V is TRBV28, with D unclear. V gave up 6 bases and J gave up 0 bases, with 8 bases separating them. CDR3 length: 13 amino acids. CDR1 and CDR2 (germline): MDHEN, SYDVKM. In DNA, the CDR3 is TGTGCCAGCAGATCCTGGGACCAAGAGACCCAGTACTTC. It is translated as CASRSWDQETQYF.

Points on this clone: At one of its ends the junction is not consistent with the germline gene, which may arise from a read error. CDR3 sequence reads: CASSGTGGTQGNF. In nucleotides, the CDR3 is TGTGCCAGCTCCGGGACAGGGGGTACCCAGGGTAACTTC. The chain recombines TRBV28 with TRBJ2-7, with 11 bases matching TRBD1. CDR3 length: 13 amino acids. Looked up from germline, CDR1 is MDHEN and CDR2 is SYDVKM.

The chain combines TRBV6-1 with TRBJ2-1; D not resolved. Between the trimmed V and J ends, which lost 6 bases and 13 bases, there was a span of 13 bases. Germline assignment: CDR1 MNHNS and CDR2 SASEGT. This CDR3 contains 11 residues. This chain's CDR3 is CASSEPRFQFF. The DNA for the CDR3 is TGTGCCAGCAGCGAACCGAGGTTCCAGTTCTTC.

The chain joins TRBV10-3 to TRBJ2-5; tentatively, D is TRBD1 or TRBD2 (5 bases each). Deletions cut 8 bases from V and 2 bases from J, with 12 bases between. This CDR3 is 13 amino acids long. From germline, CDR1 is ENHRY and CDR2 SYGVKD. CDR3 in amino acids: CAISEGPQETQYF. The DNA for the CDR3 is TGTGCCATCTCCGAGGGACCGCAAGAGACCCAGTACTTC.

The J gene is TRBJ1-1, the V gene TRBV5-6, with D unresolved. The CDR3 loop spans 10 amino acids. The germline V gene encodes CDR1 SGHDT and CDR2 YYEEEE. In DNA form, the CDR3 reads TGTACCACGATGAACACTGAAGCTTTCTTT. As protein: CTTMNTEAFF.

The V call is TRBV9, the J call TRBJ2-3; 9 bases match TRBD1. CDR1 and CDR2 (germline): SGDLS, YYNGEE. V dropped 4 bases and J dropped 4; count of bases not matched to a gene: 7. This CDR3 spans 15 amino acids. In DNA form, the CDR3 reads TGTGCCAGCAGCCGGGGACAGGGATTCCCAGATACGCAGTATTTT. As protein: CASSRGQGFPDTQYF.

This clone was seen a handful of times. CDR3 sequence reads: CASATRGRYEQYF. The CDR3 nucleotides are TGTGCCAGCGCGACCAGAGGGCGTTACGAGCAGTACTTC. The J gene is TRBJ2-7, the V gene TRBV2, with D tentatively TRBD2 (5 bases). V was pared by 8 bases and J by 4 bases, with 15 bases between. The CDR3 contains 13 residues. From germline, CDR1 is SNHLY and CDR2 FYNNEI.

This sequence joins TRBV5-4 and TRBJ1-5; D is uncertain. This CDR3 contains 18 residues. V was cut by 4 bases and J by 0 bases, with 20 bases left in between. CDR1 is SGHNT, CDR2 YYREEE, per germline (reference sequence). The CDR3 sequence is CASSPAPTEANSNQPQHF. In DNA, the CDR3 is TGTGCCAGCAGCCCAGCGCCCACAGAGGCCAATAGCAATCAGCCCCAGCATTTT.

The genes are TRBV11-3 and TRBJ2-1, with 9 nucleotides matching TRBD1. Germline assignment: CDR1 SGHNT and CDR2 YENEEA. This CDR3 has 14 amino acids. V was clipped by 0 bases and J by 10 bases; unmatched bases: 4. DNA for the CDR3: TGTGCCAGCAGCTTAGAAGGACAGGGGAGAGAGCAGTTCTTC. Its protein is CASSLEGQGREQFF.